This T cell receptor (beta chain) was found in a study of blood T cell repertoires in COVID-19. Whole-study context: Italy, Spain and the United States were the sources of the convalescent and acute COVID-19 samples. PBMCs, B-cell-depleted T cells, or T cells were the source of the cDNA or gDNA that made up the material.

CDR3 size: 11 residues. Trimming removed 3 bases at V and 3 bases at J, with 3 bases between. Per germline, CDR1 SNHLY and CDR2 FYNNEI. Per the original methods: How many nucleated cells were present was estimated from reference gene primer amplification. Assay: immunoSEQ multiplex PCR; the TCRdb copy retains only in-frame clones and omits some. D and trimming come from the DNA, and the V and J calls and clone size come from that table. The sample holds under 250,000 clones, 84% seen once. The sample holds one count of this clone. The chain is built from TRBV2 and TRBJ2-7; D not resolved. Material: peripheral blood. This sequence originates from a woman in her twenties or thirties who had recovered from COVID-19. The CDR3 region has the DNA TGTGCCAGCAGTGAGTACTACGAGCAGTACTTC. This sequence encodes CASSEYYEQYF.